This entry lists 22 T cell receptor beta chains sequenced from one sample in a study of T cell responses to AZD1222 COVID-19 vaccine. The data were produced by immunoSEQ multiplex PCR, yet TCRdb's version contains in-frame clones alone and is incomplete. The sample holds 170,000 or so clones, 90% seen once. The specimen was peripheral blood, collected on day 0 of AZD1222 vaccination. The receptors stem from an adult in good health.

This clone was picked up one time. The chain couples TRBV28 to TRBJ1-1; D is unresolved. Trimming pared 2 bases from V and 7 bases from J, leaving 8 bases between. Germline V CDR1 and CDR2: MDHEN, SYDVKM. The CDR3 is 12 amino acids. The CDR3 DNA sequence: TGTGCCAGCAGTTTAGTCGGGAGTGAAGCTTTCTTT. Its translation: CASSLVGSEAFF.

This chain links TRBV5-1 with TRBJ2-7; TRBD1 might be the D (7 bases). The germline V gene has CDR1 SGHRS and CDR2 YFSETQ. Deletions cut 10 bases from V and 7 bases from J, with 24 bases between. CDR3 length: 14 amino acids. The CDR3 spells CAGDSDRVRGEQYF. In DNA form, the CDR3 reads TGCGCCGGGGATTCTGACAGGGTCCGGGGGGAGCAGTACTTC. The complete variable domain, with remaining parts taken from reference TRBV5-1 and TRBJ2-7, reads KAGVTQTPRYLIKTRGQQVTLSCSPISGHRSVSWYQQTPGQGLQFLFEYFSETQRNKGNFPGRFSGRQFSNSRSEMNVSTLELGDSALYLCAGDSDRVRGEQYFGPGTRLTVT.

The V call is TRBV28, the J call TRBJ1-2; no firm D call. Trimming shortened V by 3 bases and J by 6 bases, and 8 bases separated the two germline ends. The CDR3 consists of 12 residues. The germline CDR1 and CDR2 sequences are MDHEN and SYDVKM. The CDR3 is CASSFQANGYTF. As DNA, the CDR3 is TGTGCCAGCAGTTTCCAGGCTAATGGCTACACCTTC.

This clone was observed once. This chain links TRBV27 with TRBJ1-6, with D uncertain. The CDR3 extends over 12 amino acids. Germline V gene lookup returns CDR1 MNHEY and CDR2 SMNVEV (reference sequence). Trimming took off 6 bases at V and 0 bases at J, with 0 bases between the two ends. The CDR3 protein is CASSSYNSPLHF. The DNA for the CDR3 is TGTGCCAGCAGCTCCTATAATTCACCCCTCCACTTT.

In this sample, this clone turned up a few times. The chain joins TRBV4-3 to TRBJ1-5; D uncertain. V was pared by 0 bases and J by 4 bases, with 4 bases between. The CDR3 is made up of 13 amino acids. CDR1 and CDR2 from the germline V gene are LGHNA and YSLEER. For the CDR3, the DNA is TGCGCCAGCAGCCAAGATGGGAATCAGCCCCAGCATTTT. Its translation: CASSQDGNQPQHF.

The V gene is TRBV18, the J gene TRBJ2-7; 7 positions agree with TRBD1. Germline V lookup: CDR1 KGHSH, CDR2 LQKENI. Trimming at V came to 4 bases and at J to 6 bases, leaving 9 bases not matched to a gene. CDR3 length: 14 residues. This CDR3 is CASSLRTGDAEQYF. In DNA form, the CDR3 reads TGTGCCAGCTCACTTCGGACAGGCGACGCCGAGCAGTACTTC.

The V gene is TRBV2, the J gene TRBJ1-6, with D unclear. V was cut by 3 bases and J by 3 bases, with 15 bases left in between. The CDR3 runs to 17 residues. Germline CDR1 is SNHLY and CDR2 is FYNNEI. Here the CDR3 reads CASSETEGLGYNSPLHF. CDR3 DNA sequence: TGTGCCAGCAGTGAGACGGAGGGTTTGGGCTATAATTCACCCCTCCACTTT.

The chain couples TRBV4-2 to TRBJ1-3; TRBD1 is a possible D gene (5 bases). The germline V gene encodes CDR1 LGHNA and CDR2 YNFKEQ. The length of the CDR3 is 15 residues. V lost 2 bases and J lost 3, with 11 bases in between. CDR3 in amino acids: CASSQRVTGGNTIYF. CDR3 in DNA: TGTGCCAGCAGCCAAAGGGTCACAGGTGGAAACACCATATATTTT.

The chain recombines TRBV5-3 with TRBJ1-2, with 7 bases lining up with TRBD1. TRBV5-3 is recorded as an ORF, its role being uncertain. The V gene end was trimmed by 4 bases and the J gene end by 4 bases; junction bases not matched to a gene: 13. The CDR3 sequence is 16 residues long. CDR3 DNA: TGTGCCAGAAGCCGGGACAGTATCGCGCCGAGCTATGGCTACACCTTC. It specifies CARSRDSIAPSYGYTF.

The CDR3 reads CASGRPVITDTQYF. The CDR3 bases are TGTGCCAGCGGCAGGCCAGTTATCACAGATACGCAGTATTTT. The chain recombines TRBV6-6 with TRBJ2-3; D uncertain. Trimming removed 8 bases at V and 2 bases at J, with 14 bases between. Germline V gene sequence: CDR1 MNHNY, CDR2 SVGAGI (reference sequence). The CDR3 has 14 amino acids.

This clone has only a few counts. The rearrangement uses TRBV5-4 and TRBJ2-2, with D maybe TRBD1 (5 bases). The germline V gene encodes CDR1 SGHNT and CDR2 YYREEE (reference sequence). This CDR3 has 16 residues. The V and J ends lost 3 bases and 0 bases respectively, with 12 bases between them. CDR3 in DNA: TGTGCCAGCAGCTCTGAACAGGACGCGAACACCGGGGAGCTGTTTTTT. Its translation is CASSSEQDANTGELFF.

The rearrangement links TRBV7-8 to TRBJ2-5, with TRBD1 matching over 7 bases. CDR3 length: 15 residues. Germline CDR1 and CDR2: SGHVS and FQNEAQ. After removal of 0 bases from V and 7 bases from J, the junction contained 8 bases not matched to a gene. CDR3 in DNA: TGTGCCAGCAGCTTAGCGACAGGGTTCGAGGGGACCCAGTACTTC. Amino acid sequence: CASSLATGFEGTQYF.

This clone was counted once. The chain carries TRBV6-1 and TRBJ1-3; D not certain. The CDR3 covers 18 residues. Per germline, CDR1 MNHNS and CDR2 SASEGT. Trimming removed 4 bases at V and 0 bases at J, with 19 bases between. The CDR3 DNA sequence: TGTGCCAGCAGTGCTATATCCCCCAGAAGAAACTCTGGAAACACCATATATTTT. Translating it yields CASSAISPRRNSGNTIYF.

The J gene is TRBJ1-6, the V gene TRBV19; D not certain. The V end lost 4 bases, the J end lost 10 bases, and 11 bases lay between the germline ends. The CDR3 extends over 13 amino acids. CDR1 LNHDA and CDR2 SQIVND come from the germline V gene (reference sequence). CDR3 amino acids: CASSNGLASPLHF. The CDR3 DNA reads TGTGCCAGTAGTAATGGGTTGGCATCACCCCTCCACTTT.

The chain employs TRBV7-2 and TRBJ1-6; the D gene is possibly TRBD1 (5 bases). Germline lookup yields CDR1 SGHTA and CDR2 FQGNSA. The CDR3 length is 14 residues. V lost 2 bases to trimming and J lost 10 bases, with 12 bases between them. The CDR3, as DNA: TGTGCCAGCAGCTTAAAATTGGGGCGGTCACCCCTCCACTTT. Its translation: CASSLKLGRSPLHF.

A single count supports this clone. This sequence joins TRBV4-3 and TRBJ2-3; D perhaps matches TRBD2 (6 bases). CDR1 and CDR2 (germline): LGHNA, YSLEER. With 2 bases removed from V and 1 base from J, the gap between germline ends came to 16 bases. This CDR3 contains 17 residues. The CDR3 DNA reads as TGCGCCAGCAGCCAAAGGGTGCGCGGGGAAGGCACAGATACGCAGTATTTT. It yields the protein CASSQRVRGEGTDTQYF.

This chain joins TRBV14 and TRBJ2-3; D might be TRBD2 (6 bases). Trimming left V 1 base short and J 3 bases short, with 20 bases between. There are 18 residues in the CDR3. Per germline, CDR1 SGHDN and CDR2 FVKESK. This CDR3 reads CASSQAGSFVLATDTQYF. The CDR3 DNA reads as TGTGCCAGCAGCCAAGCTGGTAGTTTTGTGCTAGCGACAGATACGCAGTATTTT.

This chain uses TRBV5-1 with TRBJ1-1; no clear D. This CDR3 region has 14 residues. Between the trimmed V and J ends, which lost 2 bases and 4 bases, there was a span of 12 bases. CDR1 SGHRS and CDR2 YFSETQ come from the germline V gene. The CDR3 sequence is CASSFSYASTEAFF. The DNA for the CDR3 is TGCGCCAGCAGCTTCTCCTACGCGAGCACTGAAGCTTTCTTT.

The sample holds a few counts of this clone. V is TRBV11-3 and J is TRBJ2-6; D possibly corresponds to TRBD2 (6 bases). Germline V gene lookup returns CDR1 SGHNT and CDR2 YENEEA. V was trimmed by 5 bases and J by 3 bases, leaving 17 bases between them. The CDR3 is 17 residues long. Written as DNA, the CDR3 is TGTGCCAGCAGCACCTTCGGGCGGGGCTATGGGGCCAACGTCCTGACTTTC. It encodes CASSTFGRGYGANVLTF.

The rearrangement links TRBV6-1 to TRBJ2-2; 8 bases are shared with TRBD1. The CDR3 loop spans 16 amino acids. V shed 4 bases and J 0 bases; nucleotides not matched to a gene: 4. Germline CDR1 reads MNHNS; CDR2 reads SASEGT. The CDR3 DNA sequence: TGTGCCAGCAGTGCACGGGGACAGGCGAACACCGGGGAGCTGTTTTTT. This sequence encodes CASSARGQANTGELFF.

The chain is built from TRBV7-9 and TRBJ1-4, with D unresolved. V lost 6 bases, J lost 4 bases, and 27 bases lay in between. The CDR3 contains 19 residues. Germline CDR1 is SEHNR and CDR2 is FQNEAQ (reference sequence). The CDR3 loop is CASRPTGQEGPSGNEKLFF. The CDR3 coding sequence is TGTGCCAGCAGACCCACCGGCCAAGAGGGCCCAAGCGGTAATGAAAAACTGTTTTTT.

This chain uses TRBV7-2 with TRBJ2-3; D gene uncertain. V was pared by 6 bases and J by 0 bases, with 13 bases between. The CDR3 contains 15 residues. In germline, CDR1 is SGHTA, CDR2 FQGNSA. The CDR3 DNA follows: TGTGCCAGCAGTATAGTTCAAACTAGCACAGATACGCAGTATTTT. Translation gives CASSIVQTSTDTQYF.